These 20 T cell receptor beta chains were all obtained from the same sample, sequenced in a study of T-cell memory formation after mild COVID-19. TCRdb itself ran the 5' RACE reads through MiXCR, one entry per CDR3 protein. The sample gives roughly 610,000 distinct CDR3 sequences, roughly a sixth of which show up once; roughly 7.7% is in the top ten. The specimen was PBMCs or a T cell subset sorted from them (not recorded which). The receptors were gathered from an adult woman who had mild COVID-19 (a few samples of this study predate the infection). Cell type and time point are not known.

This clonotype was picked up a small number of times. The V gene is TRBV15, the J gene TRBJ2-1; 7 bases line up with TRBD2. V was pared by 0 bases and J by 10 bases, with 9 bases of the junction left unmatched. Germline lookup yields CDR1 LNHNV and CDR2 YYDKDF (reference sequence). The CDR3 is 15 amino acids. The CDR3 region is CATSRDSGPGSEQFF. The CDR3 bases are TGTGCCACCAGCAGAGATAGCGGGCCTGGCTCGGAGCAGTTCTTC.

The gene calls are TRBV23-1 and TRBJ1-2, with TRBD1 matching 11 bases. TRBV23-1 falls under the ORF class, with uncertain function. The CDR3 contains 16 residues. With V trimmed by 8 bases and J by 4 bases, 12 bases remained unmatched. In DNA form, the CDR3 reads TGCGCCAGCCCCCCTGGGACAGGGGGGGAATGCTATGGCTACACCTTC. Protein product: CASPPGTGGECYGYTF.

This clonotype was detected ten times or more. The gene calls are TRBV7-9 and TRBJ2-6, with D hard to call. V was trimmed by 1 base and J by 0 bases, leaving 4 bases between them. The CDR3 loop spans 15 amino acids. Germline lookup yields CDR1 SEHNR and CDR2 FQNEAQ (reference sequence). The CDR3 DNA sequence: TGTGCCAGCAGCTTAGGGAGCTCTGGGGCCAACGTCCTGACTTTC. This gives the protein CASSLGSSGANVLTF.

The gene calls are TRBV20-1 and TRBJ1-4; 12 bases are a match to TRBD1. The CDR3 extends over 15 amino acids. In germline, CDR1 is DFQATT, CDR2 SNEGSKA (reference sequence). Trimming cost V 1 base and J 7 bases; bases outside gene matches: 4. The chain's CDR3 is CSARARDRGLEKLFF. CDR3 nucleotides: TGCAGTGCTAGAGCCCGGGACAGGGGGCTTGAAAAACTGTTTTTT.

The V and J genes are TRBV7-2 and TRBJ2-1, with D tentatively TRBD2 (5 bases). CDR3 length: 15 amino acids. Germline lookup yields CDR1 SGHTA and CDR2 FQGNSA. With 5 bases removed from V and 2 bases from J, the gap between germline ends came to 13 bases. Here the CDR3 reads CASSLQLAAYNEQFF. The CDR3 DNA follows: TGTGCCAGCAGCCTCCAGCTAGCCGCCTACAATGAGCAGTTCTTC.

This chain connects TRBV6-5 to TRBJ1-2, with D hard to call. Trimming left V 4 bases short and J 2 bases short, with 14 bases between. The CDR3 spans 15 residues. Germline V CDR1 and CDR2: MNHEY, SVGAGI. The CDR3 here is CASSSMSGPNYGYTF. In nucleotides, the CDR3 is TGTGCCAGCAGTTCCATGTCCGGGCCCAACTATGGCTACACCTTC.

This clonotype was seen a handful of times. J is TRBJ1-2 and V is TRBV7-6; D gene unclear. Trimming removed 5 bases at V and 4 bases at J, with 20 bases between. Germline V gives CDR1 SGHVS, CDR2 FNYEAQ. This CDR3 is built from 16 residues. DNA for the CDR3: TGTGCCAGCAGCCCTGACCTTGACCCTTTGGGCTATGGCTACACCTTC. Amino acid sequence: CASSPDLDPLGYGYTF. Combining the CDR3 with reference TRBV7-6 and TRBJ1-2 gives the whole variable domain GAGVSQSPRYKVTKRGQDVALRCDPISGHVSLYWYRQALGQGPEFLTYFNYEAQQDKSGLPNDRFSAERPEGSISTLTIQRTEQRDSAMYRCASSPDLDPLGYGYTFGSGTRLTVV.

This clonotype was picked up a small number of times. The chain employs TRBV28 and TRBJ2-4; 9 bases are a match to TRBD2. The CDR3 is 16 residues long. Germline CDR1 is MDHEN and CDR2 is SYDVKM. V gave up 4 bases and J gave up 1 base; unmatched junction bases: 5. Here the CDR3 reads CASSSLAGVAKNIQYF. CDR3 in DNA: TGTGCCAGCAGTTCCTTAGCGGGAGTGGCCAAAAACATTCAGTACTTC.

This clonotype occurred many times. The rearrangement links TRBV3-1 to TRBJ2-1; weak D call: TRBD1 (7 bases). V lost 4 bases to trimming and J lost 9 bases, with 10 bases between them. CDR3 length: 12 amino acids. Germline assignment: CDR1 LGHDT and CDR2 YNNKEL (reference sequence). CDR3 amino acids: CASSLQGGEQFF. CDR3 nucleotide sequence: TGTGCCAGCAGCCTCCAGGGGGGTGAGCAGTTCTTC.

The gene calls are TRBV9 and TRBJ2-5; D is uncertain. CDR1 and CDR2 from the germline V gene are SGDLS and YYNGEE. Between the trimmed V and J ends, which lost 3 bases and 4 bases, there was a span of 10 bases. This CDR3 has 13 amino acids. In DNA, the CDR3 is TGTGCCAGCAGCGAGCAGGAGTCAGAGACCCAGTACTTC. Translating it yields CASSEQESETQYF. The entire variable domain, with the rest obtained from reference TRBV9 and TRBJ2-5, is as follows: DSGVTQTPKHLITATGQRVTLRCSPRSGDLSVYWYQQSLDQGLQFLIQYYNGEERAKGNILERFSAQQFPDLHSELNLSSLELGDSALYFCASSEQESETQYFGPGTRLLVL.

This clonotype was recorded a few times. J is TRBJ1-4 and V is TRBV19; 7 bases fit TRBD1. CDR1 LNHDA and CDR2 SQIVND come from the germline V gene (reference sequence). The CDR3 covers 15 residues. V lost 4 bases to trimming and J lost 8 bases; unmatched junction nucleotides: 10. The DNA of the CDR3 is TGTGCCAGTAGTACCGGAGACAGGGTAGGCGAAAAACTGTTTTTT. Amino acid sequence: CASSTGDRVGEKLFF.

The rearrangement uses TRBV6-5 and TRBJ2-3, with D maybe TRBD1 (6 bases). V dropped 8 bases and J dropped 4 bases, with 10 bases sitting between them. CDR1 and CDR2 from the germline V gene are MNHEY and SVGAGI. The CDR3 runs 12 residues. The CDR3 region is CASRRGPDTQYF. DNA for the CDR3: TGTGCCAGCCGCAGGGGACCAGATACGCAGTATTTT.

In its sample, this clonotype was seen a few times. The chain joins TRBV12-3 or TRBV12-4 to TRBJ1-2; unclear D gene. Trimming took 6 bases from V and 2 from J, leaving 10 bases between them. The CDR3 spans 13 residues. This CDR3 reads CASRADANYGYTF. CDR3 sequence (DNA): TGTGCCAGCAGAGCGGACGCCAACTATGGCTACACCTTC.

This chain connects TRBV14 to TRBJ2-2; D is unclear. The V end lost 4 bases, the J end lost 7 bases, and 10 bases lay between the germline ends. The length of the CDR3 is 13 residues. Germline V gene sequence: CDR1 SGHDN, CDR2 FVKESK. The CDR3 here is CASSLARVGELFF. In DNA, the CDR3 is TGTGCCAGCAGCCTAGCAAGGGTCGGGGAGCTGTTTTTT.

The chain joins TRBV4-1 to TRBJ2-6; no clear D gene. The germline V and J ends were trimmed by 1 base and 0 bases, with 10 bases remaining between them. The CDR3 sequence is 17 residues long. CDR1 is MGHRA, CDR2 YSYEKL, per germline. CDR3 sequence (DNA): TGCGCCAGCAGCCAAGTTATGTCCGCCTCTGGGGCCAACGTCCTGACTTTC. Protein product: CASSQVMSASGANVLTF.

This clonotype was counted a few times. This sequence joins TRBV15 and TRBJ1-1, with D hard to call. CDR1 and CDR2 from the germline V gene are LNHNV and YYDKDF (reference sequence). V lost 3 bases and J 0 bases, leaving 11 bases between the germline ends. CDR3 length: 15 amino acids. In nucleotides, the CDR3 is TGTGCCACCAGCAGGGCTCGGAGACTGAACACTGAAGCTTTCTTT. Amino acid sequence: CATSRARRLNTEAFF.

This clonotype was counted at least ten times. A read error may produce the germline difference seen at one junction end. This chain joins TRBV7-7 and TRBJ2-3, with TRBD1 matching 7 bases. Germline-derived CDR1 and CDR2 are SSHAT and FNYEAQ (reference sequence). This CDR3 spans 15 amino acids. CDR3 in amino acids: CASSFKGASTDTQYF. Written as DNA, the CDR3 is TGTGCTAGCAGCTTCAAGGGGGCTAGCACAGATACGCAGTATTTT.

The chain couples TRBV5-4 to TRBJ2-7; D remains ambiguous. This CDR3 spans 13 amino acids. Trimming took 3 bases from V and 0 from J, leaving 7 bases between them. In germline, CDR1 is SGHNT, CDR2 YYREEE (reference sequence). CDR3 bases: TGTGCCAGCAGCTGGTGGAGCTCCTACGAGCAGTACTTC. It is translated as CASSWWSSYEQYF.

This clonotype appeared a few times. The chain employs TRBV6-2 or TRBV6-3 and TRBJ2-7; possibly TRBD1 for D (8 bases). V was cut by 5 bases and J by 4 bases, with 24 bases left in between. CDR1 is MNHEY, CDR2 SVGEGT, per germline. The CDR3 has 17 residues. CDR3 DNA: TGTGCCAGCAGTCCCGAGCCATGGACAGGGACTAATTACGAGCAGTACTTC. Translating gives CASSPEPWTGTNYEQYF.

V is TRBV2 and J is TRBJ2-3; D is ambiguous. Germline CDR1 SNHLY, CDR2 FYNNEI. V lost 5 bases, J lost 2 bases, and 11 bases lay in between. The CDR3 is 14 amino acids. The CDR3 DNA reads TGTGCCAGCAGTCCCTCCAGGAACACAGATACGCAGTATTTT. Translation: CASSPSRNTDTQYF.